The 22 T cell receptor beta chains listed next were all sequenced from one sample in a study of T cell repertoires in cytomegalovirus infection. TCRdb independently ran MiXCR on the reads; one entry per CDR3 protein. The sample carries hundreds of thousands of distinct CDR3 sequences, roughly a third recorded once. These receptors' targets are unknown. The sample here was cultured PBMCs, taken from culture after CMV antigen stimulation. These receptors all stem from a human donor in good health (CMV status not recorded). Some clones in this sample may be carry-over from other donors' samples.

This clonotype was found once. This chain joins TRBV28 and TRBJ2-7; unclear D gene. V was shortened by 7 bases and J by 4 bases, with 20 bases between the two germline ends. Per the germline V gene, CDR1 is MDHEN and CDR2 is SYDVKM. This CDR3 is 15 amino acids long. CDR3: CASIPVLWAGYEQYF. The CDR3 nucleotides read TGTGCCAGCATCCCCGTTTTGTGGGCCGGGTACGAGCAGTACTTC.

This clonotype was seen a handful of times. This rearrangement joins TRBV20-1 to TRBJ1-1, with D unclear. Deletions cut 4 bases from V and 0 bases from J, with 18 bases between. Germline V lookup: CDR1 DFQATT, CDR2 SNEGSKA (reference sequence). CDR3 size: 16 residues. The CDR3 DNA follows: TGCAGTGCTATTTCCGAGACCAGTTTCATGAACACTGAAGCTTTCTTT. Translation gives CSAISETSFMNTEAFF.

This clonotype showed up just a few times. The gene calls are TRBV7-2 and TRBJ2-1; a weak D match, TRBD1 (6 bases). Trimming cost V 5 bases and J 3 bases, with 14 bases left between them. This CDR3 region has 15 residues. Germline CDR1 and CDR2: SGHTA and FQGNSA. The CDR3 loop is CASSPRDKYYNEQFF. The CDR3 DNA reads TGTGCCAGCAGCCCCCGGGACAAGTACTACAATGAGCAGTTCTTC. The full variable domain, with the rest looked up from reference TRBV7-2 and TRBJ2-1, is GAGVSQSPSNKVTEKGKDVELRCDPISGHTALYWYRQSLGQGLEFLIYFQGNSAPDKSGLPSDRFSAERTGGSVSTLTIQRTQQEDSAVYLCASSPRDKYYNEQFFGPGTRLTVL.

V gene TRBV6-2 or TRBV6-3 combines with J gene TRBJ2-3; 10 nucleotides agree with TRBD2. This CDR3 contains 19 residues. J gave up 1 base and V 5 bases, and 15 bases lay outside the gene matches. Germline V gene data show CDR1 as MNHEY and CDR2 as SVGEGT. DNA for the CDR3: TGTGCCAGCAGTGACAGAAGACTAAGAGCGGGAGGGGGCACAGATACGCAGTATTTT. It translates to CASSDRRLRAGGGTDTQYF.

The rearrangement joins TRBV28 to TRBJ2-7; tentatively, D is TRBD1 (6 bases). Trimming removed 6 bases from V and 7 bases from J, with 16 bases in between. This CDR3 is built from 13 residues. The germline V gene encodes CDR1 MDHEN and CDR2 SYDVKM. The CDR3 region has the DNA TGTGCCAGCAGGGGGACAAGGGGGTGGGAGCAGTACTTC. Amino acid sequence: CASRGTRGWEQYF.

The CDR3 bases are TGTGCCAGCAGCCAAGGCGGATATACGCAGTATTTT. Translation gives CASSQGGYTQYF. The chain uses TRBV7-6 and TRBJ2-3, with no clear D. Germline lookup yields CDR1 SGHVS and CDR2 FNYEAQ. Trimming left V 5 bases short and J 7 bases short, with 10 bases between. This CDR3 has 12 residues.

The chain joins TRBV7-9 to TRBJ2-1; TRBD2 matches 7 bases. There are 14 residues in the CDR3. V gave up 7 bases and J gave up 4 bases; unmatched junction bases: 7. Germline CDR1 reads SEHNR; CDR2 reads FQNEAQ (reference sequence). CDR3: CASKNSGEYNEQFF. As DNA, the CDR3 is TGTGCCAGCAAAAACAGCGGGGAGTACAATGAGCAGTTCTTC.

CDR3 sequence (DNA): TGTGCCAGCAGTGCCCCGAAGGGACTAGCGCATAACACCGGGGAGCTGTTTTTT. This sequence encodes CASSAPKGLAHNTGELFF. The chain combines TRBV6-1 with TRBJ2-2; 10 bases align to TRBD2. Trimming took 4 bases from V and 2 from J; bases not matched to a gene: 10. The CDR3 is 18 residues long. The germline gives CDR1 MNHNS, CDR2 SASEGT.

Details on this clonotype: Compared with germline, one end of the junction differs, possibly owing to a read error. The chain joins TRBV2 to TRBJ2-5, with 12 bases fitting TRBD1. Germline CDR1 reads SNHLY; CDR2 reads FYNNEI. This CDR3 has 14 residues. CDR3 region: CASSDPRNRDRGHF. CDR3 coding DNA: TGTGCCAGCAGTGACCCTCGCAACCGGGACAGGGGGCACTTC.

The CDR3 nucleotides are TGTGCCTGGAGTGTTGGTAGGGGGATCGACATTCAGTACTTC. Translated, it gives CAWSVGRGIDIQYF. The V call is TRBV30, the J call TRBJ2-4; tentatively, D is TRBD1 (6 bases). Germline V gene lookup returns CDR1 GTSNPN and CDR2 SVGIG (reference sequence). The ends were cut back, 0 bases at V and 8 bases at J, with 14 bases in the middle. This CDR3 is built from 14 residues.

This clonotype has a count of ten or more. The chain has TRBV7-2 and TRBJ1-1, with 10 bases fitting TRBD1. CDR1 is SGHTA and CDR2 is FQGNSA in the germline V gene. Trimming at V came to 5 bases and at J to 0 bases, leaving 6 bases not matched to a gene. The CDR3 totals 16 residues. CDR3 protein: CASSLLTGGVNTEAFF. In DNA form, the CDR3 reads TGTGCCAGCAGCCTCTTGACAGGGGGCGTGAACACTGAAGCTTTCTTT.

A few counts support this clonotype. The chain is built from TRBV4-1 and TRBJ2-1; the D is unclear. The CDR3 loop spans 16 amino acids. Trimming left V 8 bases short and J 0 bases short, with 17 bases between. Per germline, CDR1 MGHRA and CDR2 YSYEKL. The CDR3 region has the DNA TGCGCCAGCCGCGAAGACGCTGGAAGCTCCTACAATGAGCAGTTCTTC. This gives the protein CASREDAGSSYNEQFF.

The gene calls are TRBV6-1 and TRBJ2-2, with TRBD2 matching over 9 bases. CDR1 is MNHNS, CDR2 SASEGT, per germline. The length of the CDR3 is 13 residues. J gave up 4 bases and V 8 bases, and 2 bases lay outside the gene matches. CDR3 amino acids: CASDSGSTGELFF. CDR3 coding DNA: TGTGCCAGCGATAGCGGGAGCACCGGGGAGCTGTTTTTT.

The chain is built from TRBV7-4 and TRBJ2-3, with TRBD2 matching 8 bases. CDR1 is SGHVT, CDR2 SQSDAQ, per germline. There are 16 residues in the CDR3. The V segment lost 4 bases and the J segment 4 bases; nucleotides outside the gene matches: 10. The CDR3: CASSSGTRGSADTQYF. In DNA, the CDR3 is TGTGCCAGCAGCTCCGGGACTAGGGGGTCGGCAGATACGCAGTATTTT. Drawing the rest from reference TRBV7-4 and TRBJ2-3, the complete variable domain is GAGVSQSPRYKVAKRGRDVALRCDSISGHVTLYWYRQTLGQGSEVLTYSQSDAQRDKSGRPSGRFSAERPERSVSTLKIQRTEQGDSAVYLCASSSGTRGSADTQYFGPGTRLTVL.

CDR3 DNA: TGCAGCGTTCGGGAGCATGGAAACACCATATATTTT. This codes for CSVREHGNTIYF. The gene calls are TRBV29-1 and TRBJ1-3; D is undetermined. V lost 5 bases and J 3 bases, leaving 8 bases between the germline ends. The length of the CDR3 is 12 residues. The germline V gene encodes CDR1 SQVTM and CDR2 ANQGSEA.

By its share, this clonotype is medium-sized (0.01 to 0.1%). This CDR3 reads CASIRSSGRVGEQFF. As DNA, the CDR3 is TGTGCCAGCATTAGGTCTAGCGGGAGGGTCGGTGAGCAGTTCTTC. The chain combines TRBV11-2 with TRBJ2-1; 12 nucleotides align to TRBD2. V was pared by 7 bases and J by 9 bases, with 10 bases of the junction left unmatched. The CDR3 covers 15 residues. Germline V gives CDR1 SGHAT, CDR2 FQNNGV.

V gene TRBV5-1 combines with J gene TRBJ1-1, with no clear D. Trimming pared 1 base from V and 3 bases from J, leaving 13 bases between. The CDR3 runs 15 residues. Germline V lookup: CDR1 SGHRS, CDR2 YFSETQ. For the CDR3, the DNA is TGCGCCAGCAGCTTGTCCGGTCCGGGTTACACTGAAGCTTTCTTT. Translating it yields CASSLSGPGYTEAFF.

This clonotype has only a few counts. This chain connects TRBV12-3 or TRBV12-4 to TRBJ2-5, with a possible D match to TRBD1 (6 bases). This CDR3 comprises 15 residues. V was clipped by 6 bases and J by 3 bases, with 17 bases between them. CDR3 protein: CASSPHGPGEETQYF. The CDR3 bases are TGTGCCAGCAGCCCGCATGGCCCAGGGGAAGAGACCCAGTACTTC.

The chain couples TRBV7-2 to TRBJ2-3; TRBD2 matches 7 bases. Germline V gives CDR1 SGHTA, CDR2 FQGNSA. The CDR3 totals 14 residues. With 3 bases clipped from V and 4 bases from J, the junction kept 4 bases outside the gene matches. As DNA, the CDR3 is TGTGCCAGCAGCTTGGGGAGGGCCTCAGATACGCAGTATTTT. Protein sequence: CASSLGRASDTQYF.

A few counts support this clonotype. The chain has TRBV6-2 or TRBV6-3 and TRBJ2-7, with D tentatively TRBD1 (6 bases). The V and J ends lost 4 bases and 3 bases respectively, with 16 bases between them. CDR1 is MNHEY, CDR2 SVGEGT, per germline. The CDR3 spans 15 residues. For the CDR3, the DNA is TGTGCCAGCAGTTGGGCAGGGGCCGATCTCTACGAGCAGTACTTC. Translating gives CASSWAGADLYEQYF.

This clonotype was seen more than once but under ten times. The junction departs from germline at one end; a sequencing error may be responsible. The V gene is TRBV27, the J gene TRBJ2-5; 7 positions agree with TRBD2. CDR1 is MNHEY, CDR2 SMNVEV, per germline (reference sequence). This CDR3 comprises 14 residues. CDR3 protein: CASTPFGGSQTQYF. Here the CDR3 DNA reads TGTGCTAGCACCCCCTTCGGGGGGTCCCAGACCCAGTACTTC.

The V and J genes are TRBV28 and TRBJ2-1; D is unclear. The CDR3 is 15 amino acids. V gave up 1 base and J gave up 9 bases, with 16 bases separating them. CDR1 MDHEN and CDR2 SYDVKM come from the germline V gene. The CDR3 bases are TGTGCCAGCAGTTTATTGGGCGCCCGGTTGGGTGAGCAGTTCTTC. This sequence encodes CASSLLGARLGEQFF.